Shown below are 2 T cell receptor beta chains from a single sample sequenced in a study of control samples from healthy donors and cancer patients (dated by TCRdb to 2018 to 2021). The library was generated by the immunoSEQ multiplex PCR assay. This is the immuneACCESS table as TCRdb keeps it, with only in-frame sequences that have V and J called. A part of the clones is gone; compared with another copy, unresolved V genes explain less than half, and the rest is unexplained. In all, the sample holds more than 100,000 clones, and around 93% of those were seen once. The ten largest clones represent about 9% of the sample. The sequencing sample was made of blood. The origin of the receptors is a man younger than 35 in good health.

The V call is TRBV4-1, the J call TRBJ2-1, with 9 bases aligning to TRBD2. Trimming cost V 3 bases and J 8 bases; bases outside gene matches: 14. Germline-derived CDR1 and CDR2 are MGHRA and YSYEKL. The CDR3 has 17 residues. The CDR3 sequence: CASSQGRERGVRYEQFF. The CDR3 DNA sequence: TGCGCCAGCAGCCAGGGGAGGGAGCGGGGGGTCCGGTATGAGCAGTTCTTC.

The V call is TRBV5-1, the J call TRBJ2-6; D possibly matches TRBD1 or TRBD2 (6 bases each). There are 16 residues in the CDR3. V was pared by 0 bases and J by 0 bases, with 7 bases between. CDR1 is SGHRS, CDR2 YFSETQ, per germline. For the CDR3, the DNA is TGCGCCAGCAGCTTGGGGGGGGCCTCTGGGGCCAACGTCCTGACTTTC. It yields the protein CASSLGGASGANVLTF.